Listed below are T cell receptor beta chains from one sample, sequenced in a study of PD-1 blockade in classical Hodgkin lymphoma. The method was immunoSEQ multiplex PCR; TCRdb's version includes in-frame clones alone and lacks a portion of them. The sample lists roughly 100,000 clones, around nine tenths occurring once. Specimen: peripheral blood mononuclear cells (PBMCs), collected before the fourth cycle of nivolumab. Receptors were obtained from a human donor with classical Hodgkin lymphoma. Both conserved end residues are part of each CDR3. The order of the fields is clone size, J gene, V gene, D gene, CDR3 DNA, CDR3 protein. The D gene is left open where the match is weak. Only part of the rows carry a size: once, few, many, or a class if the clone is expanded.

>NA|TRBJ2-7|TRBV6-5|NA
TGTGCCAGCACCACTAGCTTAACCTACGAGCAGTACTTC
CASTTSLTYEQYF
>NA|TRBJ2-1|TRBV13|NA
TGTGCCAGCAGCTTGGGACGGAGTATCAATGAGCAGTTCTTC
CASSLGRSINEQFF
>NA|TRBJ1-2|TRBV7-2|NA
TGTGCCAGCAATCGTTTAGAGACGATCGGAGGCTACACCTTC
CASNRLETIGGYTF
>NA|TRBJ2-1|TRBV5-6|NA
TGTGCCAGCAGCCCCGGGATCCCGGCTTACAATGAGCAGTTCTTC
CASSPGIPAYNEQFF
>NA|TRBJ2-7|TRBV19|NA
TGTGCCAGTTTATTGTTTGTTTTC
CASLLFVF
>NA|TRBJ1-5|TRBV30|TRBD1
TGTGCCTGGAGTGACGGGACAGGCAATCAGCCCCAGCATTTT
CAWSDGTGNQPQHF
>once|TRBJ2-3|TRBV21-1|NA
TGTGCCAGCAGCACCTATCCTCGGACTAGCGGGAGAGGAGATACGCAGTATTTT
CASSTYPRTSGRGDTQYF
>NA|TRBJ1-1|TRBV10-3|TRBD1
TGTGCCATCAGTTCCCGGACAGGGACGAACACTGAAGCTTTCTTT
CAISSRTGTNTEAFF
>NA|TRBJ2-5|TRBV25-1|NA
TGTGCCAGCAAACCCCCCGGGGCAGGCGAGACCCAGTACTTC
CASKPPGAGETQYF
>NA|TRBJ2-2|TRBV5-8|NA
TGTGCCAGCAGCCTTTCAAGCGGCACCTGGTATACGAACACCGGGGAGCTGTTTTTT
CASSLSSGTWYTNTGELFF
>NA|TRBJ1-1|TRBV5-1|NA
TGCGCCAGCAGCTTGGGAGGGGCGGCTGAAGCTTTCTTT
CASSLGGAAEAFF
>NA|TRBJ2-7|TRBV6-1|NA
TGTGCCAGCAAGCCGGGACAAACCTACGAGCAGTACTTC
CASKPGQTYEQYF
>NA|TRBJ1-3|TRBV5-1|NA
TGCGCCAGCAGCTTGGCTGGAAACACCATATATTTT
CASSLAGNTIYF
>NA|TRBJ1-2|TRBV4-1|NA
TGCGCCAGCAGCTGGGTCCGGCAAACAGCTAACTATGGCTACACCTTC
CASSWVRQTANYGYTF
>NA|TRBJ1-2|TRBV19|NA
TGTGCCAGTAGTGGATTACAGGGAGAAGGGGGCTACACCTTC
CASSGLQGEGGYTF
>once|TRBJ1-2|TRBV29-1|NA
TGCAGCGTTCACCCGGGTCCAGTGGCTGGCTACACCTTC
CSVHPGPVAGYTF
>NA|TRBJ1-3|TRBV4-2|NA
TGTGCCAGCAGCCAAGAGGCCCGGGTGGGTGGAAACACCATATATTTT
CASSQEARVGGNTIYF
>few|TRBJ1-1|TRBV6-5|NA
TGTGCCAGCAGTTACGTTCGAGAAACTGAAGCTTTCTTT
CASSYVRETEAFF
>NA|TRBJ2-5|TRBV7-9|TRBD1
TGTGCCAGCAGCTTCTGGGGCAGGGGGTATCAAGAGACCCAGTACTTC
CASSFWGRGYQETQYF
>once|TRBJ1-2|TRBV9|TRBD1
TGTGCCAGCAGCGTAGCCGGACAGGGAGACTATGGCTACACCTTC
CASSVAGQGDYGYTF
>NA|TRBJ1-5|TRBV19|NA
TGTGCCAGTAAGATATACGACAGTAGGCAGCCCCAGCATTTT
CASKIYDSRQPQHF
>NA|TRBJ2-7|TRBV10-3|TRBD2
TGTGCCACAAGCGGGGGAAGCTCCTACGAGCAGTACTTC
CATSGGSSYEQYF
>NA|TRBJ1-5|TRBV6-6|NA
TGTGCCAGCAGCCATCAGGGGCAGCCCCAGCATTTT
CASSHQGQPQHF
>NA|TRBJ2-2|TRBV6-1|NA
TGTGCCAGCAGTGTCTCCTCACATGAAAGGGGTCACGGGGAGCTGTTTTTT
CASSVSSHERGHGELFF
>once|TRBJ2-4|TRBV4-2|NA
TGTGCCAGCAGCCAAGATGCCGAGATAGGTTTAGCCAAAAACATTCAGTACTTC
CASSQDAEIGLAKNIQYF
>NA|TRBJ2-7|TRBV7-2|NA
TGTGCCAGCAGCTTAGTCCTTATTCTGTCGTCGGGCGACCACTACGAGCAGTACTTC
CASSLVLILSSGDHYEQYF
>NA|TRBJ2-3|TRBV5-1|TRBD2
TGCGCCAGCAGCTTGATGGCGTCAGCGGGAGAATTCACAGATACGCAGTATTTT
CASSLMASAGEFTDTQYF
>NA|TRBJ2-1|TRBV7-8|TRBD1
TGTGCCAGCAGCTTAGTTCGGGACAGAGCTTACAATGAGCAGTTCTTC
CASSLVRDRAYNEQFF
>NA|TRBJ1-2|TRBV12-2|NA
TGTGCAAGTCGCTTAGCGTTCCGAACTAACTATGGCTACACCTTC
CASRLAFRTNYGYTF